This is a list of T cell receptor beta chains from one sample in a study of shared clonotypes between healthy human individuals. Clones were read by immunoSEQ multiplex PCR, and TCRdb kept only the in-frame ones, dropping some. Of approximately 2.3 million clones listed, 85% to 95% were seen once; the top ten hold about 0.41%. The sequencing input was naive CD4+ T cells from PBMCs. Receptors originate from a man in his late teens or twenties in good health. Some clones in this sample may be carry-over from other donors' samples. CDR3s include the opening cysteine and the closing phenylalanine or tryptophan. Only part of the rows carry a size: once, few, many, or a class if the clone is expanded.

v_call	clone_size	cdr3_aa
TRBV30	.	CAWSPTWGNEQFF
TRBV2	.	CASSESREGFSYEQYF
TRBV4-1	.	CASSQDEPQETQYF
TRBV6-1	.	CASRAGLLAKNIQYF
TRBV7-3	.	CASSPTGGSGEKLFF
TRBV10-3	.	CAIRRQGAWDYGYTF
TRBV2	.	CASSAPGQNYEQYF
TRBV10-3	.	CATRQGVGTQYF
TRBV28	.	CASFRGRASYEQYF
TRBV5-4	.	CASSRAGTSAYEQYF
TRBV2	.	CASANIWQGAANEKLFF
TRBV29-1	.	CSGGRAQETQYF
TRBV27	.	CASSFGSGRGGETQYF
TRBV19	once	CASSILGVDYGYTF
TRBV5-1	.	CASSEGRANTEAFF
TRBV28	.	CASSPNRGPYGYTF
TRBV5-4	.	CASSLAGGTGELFF
TRBV23-1	.	CASSQDRIVNGYTF
TRBV4-1	once	CASSQSGALLHYGYTF
TRBV5-1	.	CASSILAGSSGANVLTF
TRBV27	.	CASRPGTASQETQYF
TRBV5-8	.	CASSLAFGTSGGQETQYF
TRBV10-3	.	CAISSGDEQFF
TRBV2	.	CASSDYDIAYEQYF
TRBV19	.	CASTARDRGSGANVLTF
TRBV18	.	CASSTGTGDTQYF
TRBV19	.	CASSITDSYEQYF
TRBV23-1	.	CASSQALRERTGELFF
TRBV18	.	CASSQGQIYEQYF
TRBV28	.	CASSSRYEQYF
TRBV11-3	.	CASSLAGPSYNEQFF
TRBV7-3	.	CASSLNRFNEQFF
TRBV28	few	CASANSGGYTF